This T cell receptor beta chain was observed in a study of blood T cells in healthy people across ages. Per germline, CDR1 SGHRS and CDR2 YFSETQ. The CDR3 length is 14 residues. Trimming took 5 bases from V and 3 from J; bases not matched to a gene: 3. Primed by a sample-barcoded 5' primer and a J-beta primer mix, a second PCR proceeded for about 7 to 11 cycles. A template-switch adaptor containing 12 random nucleotides labeled each cDNA molecule. TCRdb reprocessed the 5' RACE reads with MiXCR, giving one entry per CDR3 protein. Altogether about 640,000 distinct CDR3 sequences are present, 35% to 50% being singletons, with the ten largest covering about 30%. Healthy Caucasian individuals from Russia aged 6 to 90 served as donors.

V gene TRBV5-1 combines with J gene TRBJ2-2, with 8 bases aligning to TRBD1. This receptor was identified in an elderly man in good health. Sequenced: blood. As DNA, the CDR3 is TGCGCCAGCAGTATGACAGGGGACACCGGGGAGCTGTTTTTT. Translating it yields CASSMTGDTGELFF.